A single sample is the source of the 23 T cell receptor beta chains below, sequenced in a study of blood T cell repertoires in COVID-19. The data were produced by immunoSEQ multiplex PCR, yet TCRdb's version contains in-frame clones alone and is incomplete. The sample has 260,000 or so clones; under 90% are singletons. The material sequenced was peripheral blood. The receptor set was obtained from a human donor in a cohort sampled during active COVID-19.

V and J are TRBV6-2 or TRBV6-3 and TRBJ1-6; D is ambiguous. Trimming removed 2 bases at V and 7 bases at J, with 12 bases between. CDR3 length: 15 residues. Germline V gene sequence: CDR1 MNHEY, CDR2 SVGEGT. The CDR3 reads CASSYPPGNNSPLHF. CDR3 DNA: TGTGCCAGCAGTTACCCCCCGGGAAACAATTCACCCCTCCACTTT.

The CDR3 DNA is TGTGCCAGCAGCCAAGGAGGGCGGGCTCGAGAACGTGGCTACACCTTC. It specifies CASSQGGRARERGYTF. This chain connects TRBV3-1 (or the pseudogene TRBV3-2) to TRBJ1-2; D is uncertain. V was clipped by 1 base and J by 7 bases, with 19 bases between them. CDR1 is LGHDT and CDR2 is YNNKEL in the germline V gene (reference sequence). This CDR3 spans 16 amino acids.

The CDR3 loop reads CASSRRTAHLSFF. The CDR3 coding sequence is TGTGCCAGCAGCCGACGGACAGCTCACCTATCTTTCTTT. J is TRBJ1-1 and V is TRBV3-1 (or the pseudogene TRBV3-2); D possibly corresponds to TRBD1 (6 bases). Germline CDR1 and CDR2: LGHDT and YNNKEL (reference sequence). V was trimmed by 4 bases and J by 12 bases, leaving 18 bases between them. This CDR3 is 13 amino acids long.

The chain has TRBV3-1 (or the pseudogene TRBV3-2) and TRBJ2-7; the match to TRBD1 covers 7 bases. Germline trimming cut 2 bases from V and 0 bases from J; bases unmatched to any gene: 4. The CDR3 extends over 15 amino acids. The V gene's germline CDR1 is LGHDT and CDR2 YNNKEL (reference sequence). The CDR3 loop reads CASSQWDSVSYEQYF. The CDR3 DNA is TGTGCCAGCAGCCAATGGGACAGTGTCTCCTACGAGCAGTACTTC.

The sample holds a few counts of this clone. The J gene is TRBJ1-3, the V gene TRBV5-4; 8 positions match TRBD1. Germline lookup yields CDR1 SGHNT and CDR2 YYREEE (reference sequence). The V gene end was trimmed by 0 bases and the J gene end by 7 bases; junction bases not matched to a gene: 12. The CDR3 loop spans 17 amino acids. The DNA for the CDR3 is TGTGCCAGCAGCTTGGGGAGGGACAGGACTTTAGGCAACACCATATATTTT. This sequence encodes CASSLGRDRTLGNTIYF.

This chain connects TRBV20-1 to TRBJ1-2; D not resolved. The length of the CDR3 is 12 residues. Looked up from germline, CDR1 is DFQATT and CDR2 is SNEGSKA (reference sequence). The V end was cut by 3 bases, the J end by 1 base, with 6 bases between. The DNA of the CDR3 is TGCAGTGCTAGTCCAGATAACTATGGCTACACCTTC. The encoded protein is CSASPDNYGYTF.

Only one count was recorded for this clone. The chain employs TRBV2 and TRBJ2-2, with D tentatively TRBD1 (5 bases). Germline V gives CDR1 SNHLY, CDR2 FYNNEI. V shed 6 bases and J shed 1 base, with 9 bases lying between them. The CDR3 extends over 14 amino acids. The CDR3 region has the DNA TGTGCCAGCAGCGACCAGGGGAACACCGGGGAGCTGTTTTTT. It translates to CASSDQGNTGELFF. Supplemented by reference TRBV2 and TRBJ2-2, the full variable domain reads EPEVTQTPSHQVTQMGQEVILRCVPISNHLYFYWYRQILGQKVEFLVSFYNNEISEKSEIFDDQFSVERPDGSNFTLKIRSTKLEDSAMYFCASSDQGNTGELFFGEGSRLTVL.

The rearrangement uses TRBV5-1 and TRBJ2-1; TRBD2 matches at 10 bases. The CDR3 sequence is 15 residues long. J lost 6 bases, V lost 1 base, and 4 bases had no gene match. Germline V gene data show CDR1 as SGHRS and CDR2 as YFSETQ. CDR3 in amino acids: CASSLTSGISNEQFF. In DNA form, the CDR3 reads TGCGCCAGCAGCTTGACTAGCGGGATTTCCAATGAGCAGTTCTTC.

This clone was observed a handful of times. The chain recombines TRBV10-2 with TRBJ1-4; no clear D. V was shortened by 0 bases and J by 0 bases, with 11 bases between the two germline ends. Germline CDR1 WSHSY, CDR2 SAAADI. This CDR3 contains 17 residues. The chain's CDR3 is CASSESRQLATNEKLFF. The CDR3 DNA sequence: TGCGCCAGCAGTGAGTCAAGGCAGCTAGCAACTAATGAAAAACTGTTTTTT.

This chain joins TRBV27 and TRBJ2-5; 11 bases match TRBD2. Trimming took 4 bases from V and 5 from J; bases not matched to a gene: 6. The CDR3 runs to 15 residues. Germline V gene sequence: CDR1 MNHEY, CDR2 SMNVEV (reference sequence). The CDR3 DNA reads TGTGCCAGCAGTTACGCTAGCGGGGGGCGGGAGACCCAGTACTTC. Protein product: CASSYASGGRETQYF.

The V and J genes are TRBV19 and TRBJ2-3; 9 nucleotides match TRBD2. Germline loops: CDR1 LNHDA, CDR2 SQIVND (reference sequence). The CDR3 sequence is 14 residues long. J lost 4 bases, V lost 6 bases, and 5 bases had no gene match. The CDR3 loop reads CASRDGLAPDTQYF. The CDR3 DNA is TGTGCCAGTAGGGATGGACTAGCGCCAGATACGCAGTATTTT. The full variable domain, completed using reference TRBV19 and TRBJ2-3, is DGGITQSPKYLFRKEGQNVTLSCEQNLNHDAMYWYRQDPGQGLRLIYYSQIVNDFQKGDIAEGYSVSREKKESFPLTVTSAQKNPTAFYLCASRDGLAPDTQYFGPGTRLTVL.

The rearrangement uses TRBV19 and TRBJ1-1; D ambiguous. Trimming removed 3 bases from V and 1 base from J, with 9 bases in between. The CDR3 runs 14 residues. Looked up from germline, CDR1 is LNHDA and CDR2 is SQIVND (reference sequence). The CDR3 region is CASSIPQSNTEAFF. CDR3 nucleotide sequence: TGTGCCAGTAGTATTCCCCAGTCGAACACTGAAGCTTTCTTT.

The rearrangement links TRBV7-9 to TRBJ1-2; 8 bases line up with TRBD1. After removal of 5 bases from V and 4 bases from J, the junction contained 3 bases not matched to a gene. Germline V gives CDR1 SEHNR, CDR2 FQNEAQ (reference sequence). The CDR3 extends over 13 amino acids. CDR3 nucleotides: TGTGCCAGCAGCACGGGACAGGTCTATGGCTACACCTTC. Amino acid sequence: CASSTGQVYGYTF.

The CDR3 is CAISASGDGANVLTF. Written as DNA, the CDR3 is TGTGCCATCAGTGCATCGGGAGATGGGGCCAACGTCCTGACTTTC. This chain links TRBV10-3 with TRBJ2-6; maybe TRBD2 (6 bases). The CDR3 length is 15 residues. CDR1 and CDR2 (germline): ENHRY, SYGVKD. The V gene lost 4 bases and the J gene lost 3 bases, with 10 bases spanning the gap.

V and J are TRBV5-6 and TRBJ2-3; TRBD1 matches at 9 bases. The germline gives CDR1 SGHDT, CDR2 YYEEEE. J lost 3 bases, V lost 0 bases, and 5 bases had no gene match. This CDR3 is built from 16 residues. Here the CDR3 DNA reads TGTGCCAGCAGCTTGGTCGGGACAGGGTTAACAGATACGCAGTATTTT. This codes for CASSLVGTGLTDTQYF. Full variable domain (outside the CDR3, taken from reference TRBV5-6 and TRBJ2-3): DAGVTQSPTHLIKTRGQQVTLRCSPKSGHDTVSWYQQALGQGPQFIFQYYEEEERQRGNFPDRFSGHQFPNYSSELNVNALLLGDSALYLCASSLVGTGLTDTQYFGPGTRLTVL.

This clone has just a few counts. The chain recombines TRBV14 with TRBJ2-2, with 10 bases that match TRBD2. The germline V gene encodes CDR1 SGHDN and CDR2 FVKESK. The CDR3 loop spans 17 amino acids. V was clipped by 4 bases and J by 2 bases; unmatched bases: 7. The CDR3 nucleotides read TGTGCCAGCAGCCCCCCAAGCGGGAGGGCCAACACCGGGGAGCTGTTTTTT. Protein sequence: CASSPPSGRANTGELFF.

V and J are TRBV21-1 and TRBJ1-2; no check of the table's D call, TRBD1, against the DNA was made. TRBV21-1 has pseudogene status. The CDR3 is 15 residues long. The CDR3 sequence: CASSKGQGVTYGYTF. In DNA, the CDR3 is TGTGCCAGCAGCAAAGGACAGGGGGTTACCTATGGCTACACCTTC.

The chain combines TRBV28 with TRBJ1-1; D not resolved. In germline, CDR1 is MDHEN, CDR2 SYDVKM. V was clipped by 8 bases and J by 4 bases, with 11 bases between them. The CDR3 spans 12 residues. The CDR3 is CASASGGTEAFF. In DNA, the CDR3 is TGTGCCAGCGCCTCTGGAGGCACTGAAGCTTTCTTT.

The chain has TRBV28 and TRBJ1-1; weak D call: TRBD1 (5 bases). The CDR3 runs to 11 residues. Germline CDR1 is MDHEN and CDR2 is SYDVKM. V lost 6 bases to trimming and J lost 11 bases, with 13 bases between them. CDR3 in amino acids: CASSPRRGAFF. The CDR3 DNA reads as TGTGCCAGCAGCCCCAGACGGGGGGCTTTCTTT.

The chain uses TRBV7-9 and TRBJ1-3; no firm D call. The germline V and J ends were trimmed by 4 bases and 0 bases, with 10 bases remaining between them. The CDR3 length is 15 residues. Germline loops: CDR1 SEHNR, CDR2 FQNEAQ (reference sequence). The CDR3 bases are TGTGCCAGCAGCTCGGGGTCGGTCTCTGGAAACACCATATATTTT. Translated: CASSSGSVSGNTIYF. Using reference TRBV7-9 and TRBJ1-3 for the parts outside the CDR3, the full variable domain is DTGVSQNPRHKITKRGQNVTFRCDPISEHNRLYWYRQTLGQGPEFLTYFQNEAQLEKSRLLSDRFSAERPKGSFSTLEIQRTEQGDSAMYLCASSSGSVSGNTIYFGEGSWLTVV.

The V call is TRBV5-6, the J call TRBJ2-3; D gene unclear. This CDR3 contains 15 residues. The germline V gene has CDR1 SGHDT and CDR2 YYEEEE. V dropped 4 bases and J dropped 3 bases, with 15 bases sitting between them. The CDR3 DNA sequence: TGTGCCAGCAGCCCCCTAAAAAAGCCAACAGATACGCAGTATTTT. Protein: CASSPLKKPTDTQYF.

The gene calls are TRBV7-2 and TRBJ2-1; D is ambiguous. The CDR3 contains 11 residues. With 5 bases removed from V and 7 bases from J, the gap between germline ends came to 6 bases. Germline lookup yields CDR1 SGHTA and CDR2 FQGNSA. The CDR3 bases are TGTGCCAGCAGCCGGGTGAATGAGCAGTTCTTC. Protein sequence: CASSRVNEQFF.

This sequence joins TRBV7-2 and TRBJ2-3, with D tentatively TRBD2 (6 bases). Trimming took off 2 bases at V and 3 bases at J, with 9 bases between the two ends. This CDR3 contains 14 residues. Germline-derived CDR1 and CDR2 are SGHTA and FQGNSA. CDR3 in amino acids: CASSLLSGTDTQYF. The CDR3 DNA reads TGTGCCAGCAGCTTATTGAGCGGGACAGATACGCAGTATTTT.